Reported below is one T cell receptor beta chain. No cognate antigen has been identified for it. The sample holds no much larger clone one base away, and base qualities are not on file. This entry is derived from a study of tumor-infiltrating lymphocytes in primary liver carcinoma (dated by TCRdb to about 2017). At the level of the whole study: Surgical resection was performed in China between 2015 and early 2016 on four to six patients with histopathologically diagnosed primary liver carcinoma. Of the five patients (three men and two women, aged 30 to 69 years), four had hepatocellular carcinoma and one had combined HCC and intrahepatic cholangiocarcinoma. The tumors of the five patients were staged as T1-T3 N0M0, with maximum diameters ranging from roughly 4 to 10 cm. Roughly 3.65 to 8 million productive TCRbeta reads were obtained per sample, and no significant difference in read depth was found between tissue types. The study combined TCRbeta repertoire sequencing, expression microarrays and whole-exome sequencing across five regions of each liver tumor, with adjacent normal tissue and blood. A total of 35 specimens from 5 patients went through TCRbeta repertoire sequencing, namely 25 tumor regions, 5 adjacent noncancerous liver tissues and 5 peripheral blood samples. Technical replicate repertoires showed high reproducibility, with mean shared-clone rates around 0.9 and correlation coefficients above 0.95.

The CDR1 and CDR2 encoded by the germline V gene are MDHEN and SYDVKM. Trimming costs V 1 base and J 1 base, and their ends lie 10 bases apart. The CDR3 goes from the cysteine to the phenylalanine over 15 residues. Here the CDR3 DNA is all that survives: 45 bases in frame from base 1. Study-level results and caveats: Only the TCR beta chain was sequenced, so true repertoire diversity is likely underestimated because unpaired alpha chains were not captured. Repertoire overlap was found to be higher between tumor regions (mean approximately 36%) than between tumor-adjacent (roughly 17%) or tumor-blood (14%) pairs, consistent with antigen-driven expansion. Only a few patients were included in the study, and the authors note that the findings should be validated in a larger study. The top 250 clones made up a significantly larger repertoire fraction in tumors than in blood (p = 0.039). Since the samples were bulk and unsorted, there was no way to compare CD4+ and CD8+ T cell repertoires.

TRIzol reagent was used to extract blood RNA from unsorted whole blood, while the DNeasy Blood & Tissue kit provided the germline DNA. Chronic HBV infection was present in the patients, and the patients were treatment-naive at sampling. Around 4 milliliters of peripheral blood were collected into K2EDTA tubes before surgery. TCRbeta-specific cDNA was reverse-transcribed from 500 ng total RNA using a constant-region primer and ProtoScript II reverse transcriptase. Construction of the TCRbeta libraries relied on three nested rounds of multiplex PCR, following a slightly modified ARM-PCR procedure. Each of the first two PCR rounds ran for roughly 9 cycles using multiplex TRBV1-TRBV30 forward primers together with a Cbeta reverse primer. Sample barcodes and Illumina adapters were attached in a final 25-cycle PCR using Deep VentR polymerase. Before sequencing, amplicons of 200-500 bp were purified from gel using a QIAquick gel extraction kit. An Illumina HiSeq 2500 was used to sequence the TCRbeta amplicons, generating 250-bp paired-end reads. The authors processed their data as follows. Trimmomatic v0.33 was used to quality-trim the reads, and FLASH v1.2.11 was used to merge paired reads so that full CDR3 sequences could be recovered. V, D and J germline segments were assigned to the rearranged TCRbeta sequences by MiGEC v1.2.1b. VDJtools v1.0.0 computed clonotype statistics and Shannon-Wiener diversity indices. To reduce sampling bias, subsequent analyses other than the diversity analysis used only the 250 most abundant clonotypes in each sample. The public reads were run again by TCRdb, first through fastp at Q25 and then through MiXCR, and only productive beta chains were kept. Every entry covers one CDR3 protein and lists the most common genes and DNA from its rows. The V and J calls reflect TCRdb's pipeline rather than the authors' work. The sample table lists fewer than 400,000 distinct CDR3 sequences, 45% to 70% of them with a count of one. Of the sample, approximately 17% is held by the ten largest clones.

The sequenced sample consisted of peripheral blood. This receptor chain uses TRBV28 and TRBJ2-5; the D gene cannot be named for sure. The receptor was derived from a woman aged 25 to 39 with primary liver carcinoma and hepatitis B virus infection. The CDR3 reads as follows: CASSLFVSSQETQYF. In nucleotide form, the sequence is TGTGCCAGCAGTTTATTTGTGAGTTCCCAAGAGACCCAGTACTTC.